This T cell receptor beta chain was identified in a study of shared T cell receptors in the human thymus. The ends were cut back, 5 bases at V and 4 bases at J, with 11 bases in the middle. CDR1 SNHLY and CDR2 FYNNEI come from the germline V gene. The CDR3 runs 14 residues. Data came from immunoSEQ multiplex PCR; TCRdb stores just in-frame clones and leaves some out. The sample holds some 660,000 clones, over 75% seen once. These data also featured in a second study, about human thymus T cells. That paper adds: Donors were healthy Finnish infants having corrective surgery for congenital heart defects. Obtained as resections during corrective heart surgery, the thymus tissue was then studied. Both thymic and peripheral blood repertoires showed apparently biased V and J usage. Thymic repertoires of unrelated individuals were reported in related research to overlap highly.

This receptor was identified in a boy in the first two years of life with a congenital heart defect. V usage is TRBV2 and J usage is TRBJ1-4; the D gene is possibly TRBD1 (6 bases). Sequencing was performed on thymocytes. CDR3 in DNA: TGTGCCAGCAGTAAGGACAGCCGTAATGAAAAACTGTTTTTT. Translated, it gives CASSKDSRNEKLFF.